The 3 T cell receptor beta chains below were found in one sample sequenced in a study of PD-1 blockade in mismatch repair-deficient tumors. The data were produced by immunoSEQ multiplex PCR, yet TCRdb's version contains in-frame clones alone and is incomplete. The sample includes approximately 110,000 clones, about 80% of them seen just once. The material sequenced was peripheral blood, taken 60 to 65 weeks after starting pembrolizumab. These TCRs come from an adult with mismatch repair-deficient cancer.

The CDR3 DNA sequence: TGTGCCAGCAGTGAAGTCGACGGGAGAAGCTCTCAGTTCTTC. It translates to CASSEVDGRSSQFF. The chain employs TRBV6-1 and TRBJ2-1; D is perhaps TRBD2 (6 bases). The CDR3 loop spans 14 amino acids. V shed 1 base and J shed 13 bases, with 17 bases lying between them. Germline CDR1 reads MNHNS; CDR2 reads SASEGT.

The chain employs TRBV27 and TRBJ2-3; TRBD1 agrees at 8 bases. CDR1 and CDR2 (germline): MNHEY, SMNVEV (reference sequence). V trimming: 2 bases; J trimming: 4 bases; junction bases outside the gene matches: 5. The CDR3 totals 15 residues. CDR3 amino acids: CASSLGQGAADTQYF. CDR3 nucleotide sequence: TGTGCCAGCAGTTTAGGACAGGGTGCGGCAGATACGCAGTATTTT.

The V gene is TRBV28, the J gene TRBJ1-4; 9 bases match TRBD1. The CDR3 sequence is 15 residues long. V trimming: 5 bases; J trimming: 6 bases; junction bases outside the gene matches: 7. Germline assignment: CDR1 MDHEN and CDR2 SYDVKM. For the CDR3, the DNA is TGTGCCAGCAGTCTGGGACAGGGTCCTCATGAAAAACTGTTTTTT. It specifies CASSLGQGPHEKLFF.